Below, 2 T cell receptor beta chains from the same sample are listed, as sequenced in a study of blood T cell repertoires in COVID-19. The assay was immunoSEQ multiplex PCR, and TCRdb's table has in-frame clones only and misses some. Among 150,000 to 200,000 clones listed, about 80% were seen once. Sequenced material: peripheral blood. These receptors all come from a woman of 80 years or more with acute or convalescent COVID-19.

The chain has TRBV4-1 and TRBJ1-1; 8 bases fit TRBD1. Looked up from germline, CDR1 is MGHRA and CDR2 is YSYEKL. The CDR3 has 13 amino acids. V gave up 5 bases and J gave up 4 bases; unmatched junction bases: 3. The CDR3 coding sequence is TGCGCCAGCAGCTCAGACAGGGGCACTGAAGCTTTCTTT. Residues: CASSSDRGTEAFF.

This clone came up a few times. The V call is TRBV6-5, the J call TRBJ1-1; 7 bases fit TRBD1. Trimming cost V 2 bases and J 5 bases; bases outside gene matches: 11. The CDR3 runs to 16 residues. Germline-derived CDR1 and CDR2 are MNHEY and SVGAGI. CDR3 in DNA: TGTGCCAGCAGTTACGAGGGGGCCGCAAGAAGGACTGAAGCTTTCTTT. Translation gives CASSYEGAARRTEAFF.